This entry lists 20 T cell receptor beta chains sequenced from one sample in a study of blood T cell repertoires in COVID-19. TCRdb keeps only in-frame clones here, not all; method: immunoSEQ multiplex PCR. The table has 110,000 or so clones, 85% seen once. The specimen sequenced was peripheral blood. The receptors shown here come from a human donor in a cohort sampled during active COVID-19.

This rearrangement joins TRBV10-3 to TRBJ1-2; D is perhaps TRBD1 (5 bases). This CDR3 comprises 13 residues. The germline CDR1 and CDR2 sequences are ENHRY and SYGVKD. V was shortened by 4 bases and J by 6 bases, with 12 bases between the two germline ends. CDR3 amino acids: CAISAGAQDGYTF. The DNA of the CDR3 is TGTGCCATCAGTGCTGGGGCTCAGGATGGCTACACCTTC.

The chain employs TRBV2 and TRBJ1-1, with D perhaps matching TRBD1 (5 bases). The CDR3 is 14 amino acids. Germline loops: CDR1 SNHLY, CDR2 FYNNEI. The V end was cut by 2 bases, the J end by 4 bases, with 11 bases between. This CDR3 is CASSEQGSGTEAFF. CDR3 DNA: TGTGCCAGCAGTGAACAGGGATCGGGCACTGAAGCTTTCTTT.

This clone appeared once. The chain has TRBV6-2 or TRBV6-3 and TRBJ1-5; 10 bases match TRBD1. With V trimmed by 5 bases and J by 3 bases, 4 bases remained unmatched. The germline gives CDR1 MNHEY, CDR2 SVGEGT. The CDR3 is 15 residues long. CDR3 sequence reads: CASSQTGGDNQPQHF. CDR3 sequence (DNA): TGTGCCAGCAGTCAGACAGGGGGCGACAATCAGCCCCAGCATTTT.

The chain combines TRBV28 with TRBJ2-2; maybe TRBD2 (7 bases). With 3 bases removed from V and 0 bases from J, the gap between germline ends came to 14 bases. The CDR3 is made up of 17 amino acids. CDR1 is MDHEN, CDR2 SYDVKM, per germline. The CDR3 DNA reads TGTGCCAGCAGTTTTTTGGGGGGGACAACGAACACCGGGGAGCTGTTTTTT. It specifies CASSFLGGTTNTGELFF.

V gene TRBV5-6 combines with J gene TRBJ1-1, with TRBD1 matching over 7 bases. CDR3 length: 15 residues. V shed 4 bases, J shed 2 bases, and the junction held 8 bases outside the gene matches. The germline V gene encodes CDR1 SGHDT and CDR2 YYEEEE. The CDR3 protein is CASSPRGSLNTEAFF. The CDR3 DNA reads TGTGCCAGCAGCCCCAGGGGGAGCCTTAACACTGAAGCTTTCTTT.

The V and J genes are TRBV4-3 and TRBJ1-5; maybe TRBD1 (5 bases). V was shortened by 5 bases and J by 6 bases, with 11 bases between the two germline ends. The CDR3 contains 13 residues. Germline CDR1 and CDR2: LGHNA and YSLEER. CDR3 DNA: TGCGCCAGCAGCATAGACAGAGCTCAGCCCCAGCATTTT. Protein: CASSIDRAQPQHF.

This chain joins TRBV28 and TRBJ1-5, with D uncertain. The CDR3 extends over 13 amino acids. V shed 5 bases and J shed 0 bases, with 5 bases lying between them. CDR1 is MDHEN, CDR2 SYDVKM, per germline. The CDR3 protein is CASSRDSNQPQHF. For the CDR3, the DNA is TGTGCCAGCAGTAGAGATAGCAATCAGCCCCAGCATTTT.

The chain combines TRBV28 with TRBJ1-2, with TRBD1 matching 9 bases. Germline V CDR1 and CDR2: MDHEN, SYDVKM. Trimming at V came to 2 bases and at J to 8 bases, leaving 9 bases not matched to a gene. This CDR3 has 15 residues. CDR3 protein: CASSLVGQGLGGYTF. The CDR3, as DNA: TGTGCCAGCAGTTTAGTGGGACAGGGTTTAGGGGGCTACACCTTC.

This sequence joins TRBV15 and TRBJ1-1, with a tentative D call TRBD1 (5 bases). Trimming shortened V by 5 bases and J by 1 base, and 8 bases separated the two germline ends. The CDR3 covers 13 residues. CDR1 LNHNV and CDR2 YYDKDF come from the germline V gene (reference sequence). The CDR3 bases are TGTGCCACCAGCGTAACAGGGAACACTGAAGCTTTCTTT. Amino acids: CATSVTGNTEAFF.

This clone was detected only a few times. The chain recombines TRBV6-6 with TRBJ2-5; a possible D gene is TRBD1 (6 bases). Germline CDR1 is MNHNY and CDR2 is SVGAGI (reference sequence). The V end lost 6 bases, the J end lost 4 bases, and 18 bases lay between the germline ends. CDR3 length: 15 amino acids. The CDR3 nucleotides are TGTGCCAGCAGCGTACTCAGGGGAGAGGGAGAGACCCAGTACTTC. It translates to CASSVLRGEGETQYF.

This sequence joins TRBV1 and TRBJ2-3; the D call TRBD2 from the table was never checked on the DNA. TRBV1 is a listed pseudogene. The CDR3 consists of 21 residues. CDR3 DNA: TGCACCAGCAGCCATCCCTTCACGGGACTAGCGGGGGGATCTAGCACAGATACGCAGTATTTT. Amino acids: CTSSHPFTGLAGGSSTDTQYF.

The gene calls are TRBV3-1 (or the pseudogene TRBV3-2) and TRBJ1-2; 7 bases line up with TRBD1. Per the germline V gene, CDR1 is LGHDT and CDR2 is YNNKEL (reference sequence). The CDR3 totals 15 residues. V lost 0 bases, J lost 6 bases, and 7 bases stayed unmatched. CDR3 in DNA: TGTGCCAGCAGCCAAGAGGGGCAGGGGGTCGATGGCTACACCTTC. Its protein product is CASSQEGQGVDGYTF.

This clone was seen a few times. The J gene is TRBJ2-6, the V gene TRBV5-1; tentatively, D is TRBD2 (5 bases). CDR3 length: 16 amino acids. Germline CDR1 and CDR2: SGHRS and YFSETQ. V was clipped by 0 bases and J by 2 bases, with 9 bases between them. The chain's CDR3 is CASSLGGSTGANVLTF. The CDR3 nucleotides are TGCGCCAGCAGCTTGGGTGGGAGCACTGGGGCCAACGTCCTGACTTTC.

This clone has only one observation. The chain has TRBV4-1 and TRBJ1-2; tentatively, D is TRBD1 (5 bases). Deletions cut 4 bases from V and 9 bases from J, with 15 bases between. This CDR3 contains 13 residues. Germline V lookup: CDR1 MGHRA, CDR2 YSYEKL. CDR3 residues: CASSRPKQESYTF. CDR3 bases: TGCGCCAGCAGCCGACCCAAACAGGAAAGCTACACCTTC.

This clone appeared once. The V and J genes are TRBV6-5 and TRBJ2-1; 10 bases line up with TRBD1. Germline CDR1 and CDR2: MNHEY and SVGAGI. This CDR3 has 16 residues. Trimming cost V 0 bases and J 4 bases; bases outside gene matches: 3. The CDR3 DNA is TGTGCCAGCAGTTACTCCGGGACAGGGGAATACAATGAGCAGTTCTTC. Translation: CASSYSGTGEYNEQFF.

The chain recombines TRBV19 with TRBJ2-3; 7 bases fit TRBD1. This CDR3 contains 16 residues. CDR1 LNHDA and CDR2 SQIVND come from the germline V gene (reference sequence). V lost 5 bases to trimming and J lost 1 base; unmatched junction nucleotides: 9. CDR3 DNA sequence: TGTGCCAGTAGTTTAACGGGACAGCTGCGCACAGATACGCAGTATTTT. It yields the protein CASSLTGQLRTDTQYF.

The CDR3 sequence is CASSVPGGELFF. In DNA, the CDR3 is TGCGCCAGCAGTGTTCCAGGGGGAGAGCTGTTTTTT. The rearrangement uses TRBV5-1 and TRBJ2-2; 7 nucleotides agree with TRBD1. V dropped 5 bases and J dropped 11; count of bases not matched to a gene: 6. This CDR3 spans 12 amino acids. CDR1 and CDR2 from the germline V gene are SGHRS and YFSETQ. The variable domain in full, completed from reference TRBV5-1 and TRBJ2-2, reads KAGVTQTPRYLIKTRGQQVTLSCSPISGHRSVSWYQQTPGQGLQFLFEYFSETQRNKGNFPGRFSGRQFSNSRSEMNVSTLELGDSALYLCASSVPGGELFFGEGSRLTVL.

Notes on this clone: Other DNA sequences in the sample encode the same CDR3. The chain recombines TRBV7-2 with TRBJ1-2, with 12 bases identical to TRBD1. Losses at the gene ends were 3 bases for V and 8 bases for J; bases not matched to a gene: 4. CDR3 length: 14 amino acids. Per germline, CDR1 SGHTA and CDR2 FQGNSA. For the CDR3, the DNA is TGTGCCAGCAGCTTCCGGGACAGGGGGCTCGGCTACACCTTC. This codes for CASSFRDRGLGYTF.

This chain uses TRBV6-6 with TRBJ2-5, with TRBD1 matching 12 bases. V trimming: 6 bases; J trimming: 5 bases; junction bases outside the gene matches: 4. CDR1 MNHNY and CDR2 SVGAGI come from the germline V gene (reference sequence). This CDR3 comprises 14 residues. CDR3 in amino acids: CASSPGQGAETQYF. In nucleotides, the CDR3 is TGTGCCAGCAGCCCGGGACAGGGGGCGGAGACCCAGTACTTC.

The rearrangement uses TRBV6-6 and TRBJ1-1; 8 positions agree with TRBD1. Germline V gives CDR1 MNHNY, CDR2 SVGAGI (reference sequence). J lost 3 bases, V lost 8 bases, and 5 bases had no gene match. The CDR3 consists of 13 residues. CDR3 loop: CASETGGYTEAFF. For the CDR3, the DNA is TGTGCCAGCGAAACAGGGGGTTACACTGAAGCTTTCTTT.